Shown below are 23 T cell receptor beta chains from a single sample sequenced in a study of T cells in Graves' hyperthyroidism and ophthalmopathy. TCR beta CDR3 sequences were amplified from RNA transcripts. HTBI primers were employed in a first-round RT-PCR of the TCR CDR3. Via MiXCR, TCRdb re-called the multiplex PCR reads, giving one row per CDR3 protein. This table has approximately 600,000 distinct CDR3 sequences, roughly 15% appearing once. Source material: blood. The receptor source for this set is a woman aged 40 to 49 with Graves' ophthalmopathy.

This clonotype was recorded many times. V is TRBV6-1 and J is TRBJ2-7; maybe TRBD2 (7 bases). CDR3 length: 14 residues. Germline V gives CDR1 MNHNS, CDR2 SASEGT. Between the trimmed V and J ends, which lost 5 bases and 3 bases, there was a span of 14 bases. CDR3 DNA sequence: TGTGCCAGCAGTCCCGGGGAGGGACACTACGAGCAGTACTTC. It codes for CASSPGEGHYEQYF.

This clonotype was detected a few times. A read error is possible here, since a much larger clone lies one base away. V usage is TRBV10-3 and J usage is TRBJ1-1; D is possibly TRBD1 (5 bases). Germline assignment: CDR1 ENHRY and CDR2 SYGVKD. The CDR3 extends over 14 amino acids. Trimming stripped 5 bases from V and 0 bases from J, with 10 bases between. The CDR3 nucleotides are TGTGCCATCAGTCCGGGACGGTTGAACACTGAAGCTTTCTTT. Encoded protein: CAISPGRLNTEAFF.

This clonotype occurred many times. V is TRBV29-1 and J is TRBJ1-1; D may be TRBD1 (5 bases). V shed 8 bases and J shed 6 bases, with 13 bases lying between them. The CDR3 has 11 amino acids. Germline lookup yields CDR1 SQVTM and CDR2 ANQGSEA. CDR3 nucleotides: TGCAGCTGGGGGTTTGGACCTGAAGCTTTCTTT. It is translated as CSWGFGPEAFF.

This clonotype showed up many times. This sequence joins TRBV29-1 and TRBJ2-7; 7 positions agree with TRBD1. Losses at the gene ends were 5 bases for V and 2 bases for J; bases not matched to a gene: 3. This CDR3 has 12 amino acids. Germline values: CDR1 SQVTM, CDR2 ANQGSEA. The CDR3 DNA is TGCAGCGTTAGTGACAGGGCCTACGAGCAGTACTTC. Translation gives CSVSDRAYEQYF.

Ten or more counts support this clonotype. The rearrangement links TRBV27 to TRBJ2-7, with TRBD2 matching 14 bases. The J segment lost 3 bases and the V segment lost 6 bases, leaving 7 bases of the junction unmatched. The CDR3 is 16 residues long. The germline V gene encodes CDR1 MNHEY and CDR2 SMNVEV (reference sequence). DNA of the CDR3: TGTGCCAGCAGGCGACTAGCGGGAGGGGTTAGCTACGAGCAGTACTTC. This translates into CASRRLAGGVSYEQYF.

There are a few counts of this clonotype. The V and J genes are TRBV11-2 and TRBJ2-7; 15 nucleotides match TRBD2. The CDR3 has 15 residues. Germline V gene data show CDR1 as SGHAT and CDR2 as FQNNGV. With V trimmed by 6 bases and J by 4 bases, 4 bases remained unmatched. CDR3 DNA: TGTGCCAGCAGGGGGACTAGCGGGAGGATGTACGAGCAGTACTTC. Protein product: CASRGTSGRMYEQYF.

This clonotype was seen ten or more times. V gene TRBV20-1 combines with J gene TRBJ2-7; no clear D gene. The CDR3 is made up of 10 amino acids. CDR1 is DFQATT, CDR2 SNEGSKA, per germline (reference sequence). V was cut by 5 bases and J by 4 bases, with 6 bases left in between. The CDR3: CSAGLYEQYF. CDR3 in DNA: TGCAGTGCTGGGTTATACGAGCAGTACTTC.

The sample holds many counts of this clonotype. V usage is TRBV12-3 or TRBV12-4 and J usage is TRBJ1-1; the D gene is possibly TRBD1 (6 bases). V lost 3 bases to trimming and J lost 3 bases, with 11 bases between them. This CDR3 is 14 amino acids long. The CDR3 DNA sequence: TGTGCCAGCAGTTTTCAGGGGCGGGACACTGAAGCTTTCTTT. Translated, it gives CASSFQGRDTEAFF.

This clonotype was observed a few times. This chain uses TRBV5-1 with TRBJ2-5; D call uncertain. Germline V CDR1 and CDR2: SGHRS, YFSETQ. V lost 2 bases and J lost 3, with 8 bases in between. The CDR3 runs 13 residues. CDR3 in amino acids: CASSFTAEETQYF. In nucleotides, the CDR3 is TGCGCCAGCAGCTTTACGGCTGAAGAGACCCAGTACTTC.

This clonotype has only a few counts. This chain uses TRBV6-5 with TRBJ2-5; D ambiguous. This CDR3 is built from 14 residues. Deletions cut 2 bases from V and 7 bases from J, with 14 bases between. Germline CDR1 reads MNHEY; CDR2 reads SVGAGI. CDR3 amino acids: CASSYSSGPGTQYF. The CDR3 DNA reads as TGTGCCAGCAGTTACAGTTCGGGCCCCGGGACCCAGTACTTC.

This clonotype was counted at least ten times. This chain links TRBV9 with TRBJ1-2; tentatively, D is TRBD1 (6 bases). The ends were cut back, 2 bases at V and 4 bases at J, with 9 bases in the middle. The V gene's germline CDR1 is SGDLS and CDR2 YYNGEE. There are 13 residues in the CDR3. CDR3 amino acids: CASSVLTGYGYTF. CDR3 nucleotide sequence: TGTGCCAGCAGCGTGTTGACAGGCTATGGCTACACCTTC.

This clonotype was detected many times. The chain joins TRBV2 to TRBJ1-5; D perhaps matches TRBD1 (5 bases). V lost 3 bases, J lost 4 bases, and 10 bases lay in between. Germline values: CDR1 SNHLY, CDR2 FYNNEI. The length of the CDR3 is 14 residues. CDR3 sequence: CASSERDGNQPQHF. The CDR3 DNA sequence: TGTGCCAGCAGTGAGCGGGACGGTAATCAGCCCCAGCATTTT.

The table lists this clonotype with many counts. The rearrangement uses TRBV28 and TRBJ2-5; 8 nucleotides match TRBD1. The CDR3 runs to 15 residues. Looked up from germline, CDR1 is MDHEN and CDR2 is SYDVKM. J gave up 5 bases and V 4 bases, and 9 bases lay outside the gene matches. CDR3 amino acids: CASSSMDRVRETQYF. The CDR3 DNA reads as TGTGCCAGCAGTTCTATGGACAGGGTGAGGGAGACCCAGTACTTC.

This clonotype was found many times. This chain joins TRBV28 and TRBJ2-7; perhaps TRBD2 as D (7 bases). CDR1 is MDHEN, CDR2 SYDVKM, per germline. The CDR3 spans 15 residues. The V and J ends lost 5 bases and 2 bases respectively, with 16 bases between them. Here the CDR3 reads CASSSGGGRTYEQYF. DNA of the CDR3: TGTGCCAGCAGTAGTGGGGGGGGGCGTACCTACGAGCAGTACTTC. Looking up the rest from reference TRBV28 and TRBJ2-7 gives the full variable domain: DVKVTQSSRYLVKRTGEKVFLECVQDMDHENMFWYRQDPGLGLRLIYFSYDVKMKEKGDIPEGYSVSREKKERFSLILESASTNQTSMYLCASSSGGGRTYEQYFGPGTRLTVT.

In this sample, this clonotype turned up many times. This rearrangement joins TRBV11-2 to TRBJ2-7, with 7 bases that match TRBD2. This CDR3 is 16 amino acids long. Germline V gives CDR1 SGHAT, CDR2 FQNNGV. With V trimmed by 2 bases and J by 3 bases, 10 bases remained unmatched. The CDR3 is CASSLNFPSSGYEQYF. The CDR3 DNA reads TGTGCCAGCAGCTTAAATTTTCCGTCTAGCGGCTACGAGCAGTACTTC. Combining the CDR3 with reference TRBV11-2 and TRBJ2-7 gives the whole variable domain EAGVAQSPRYKIIEKRQSVAFWCNPISGHATLYWYQQILGQGPKLLIQFQNNGVVDDSQLPKDRFSAERLKGVDSTLKIQPAKLEDSAVYLCASSLNFPSSGYEQYFGPGTRLTVT.

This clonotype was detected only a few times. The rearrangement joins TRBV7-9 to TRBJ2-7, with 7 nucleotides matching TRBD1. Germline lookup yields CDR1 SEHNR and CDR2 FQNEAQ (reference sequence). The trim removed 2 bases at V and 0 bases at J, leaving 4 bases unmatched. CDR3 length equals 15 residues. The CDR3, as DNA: TGTGCCAGCAGCTTAAAGACAGGGAGCTCCTACGAGCAGTACTTC. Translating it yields CASSLKTGSSYEQYF.

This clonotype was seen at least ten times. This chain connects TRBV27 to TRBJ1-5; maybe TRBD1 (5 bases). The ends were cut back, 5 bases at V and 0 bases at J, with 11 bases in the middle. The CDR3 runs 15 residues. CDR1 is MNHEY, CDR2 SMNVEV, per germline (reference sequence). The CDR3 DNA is TGTGCCAGCAGTCTGGGACGGCTTAGCAATCAGCCCCAGCATTTT. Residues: CASSLGRLSNQPQHF.

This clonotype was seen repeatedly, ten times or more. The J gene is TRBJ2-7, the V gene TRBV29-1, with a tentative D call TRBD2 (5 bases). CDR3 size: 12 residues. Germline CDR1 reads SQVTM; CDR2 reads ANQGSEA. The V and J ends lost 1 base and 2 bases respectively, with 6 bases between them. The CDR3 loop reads CSVEGETYEQYF. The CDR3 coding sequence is TGCAGCGTTGAAGGGGAGACCTACGAGCAGTACTTC.

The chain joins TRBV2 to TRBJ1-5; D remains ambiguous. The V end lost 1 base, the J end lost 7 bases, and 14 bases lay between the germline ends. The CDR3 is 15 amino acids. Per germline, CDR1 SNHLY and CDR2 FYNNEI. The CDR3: CASSEDAGWRQPQHF. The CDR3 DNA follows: TGTGCCAGCAGTGAAGACGCGGGTTGGCGGCAGCCCCAGCATTTT.

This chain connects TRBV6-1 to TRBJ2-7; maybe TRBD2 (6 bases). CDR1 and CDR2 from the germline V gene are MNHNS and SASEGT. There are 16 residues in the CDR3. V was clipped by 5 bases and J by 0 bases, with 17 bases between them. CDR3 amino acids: CASSNAGTGYSYEQYF. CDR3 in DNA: TGTGCCAGCAGTAATGCCGGGACTGGCTACTCCTACGAGCAGTACTTC.

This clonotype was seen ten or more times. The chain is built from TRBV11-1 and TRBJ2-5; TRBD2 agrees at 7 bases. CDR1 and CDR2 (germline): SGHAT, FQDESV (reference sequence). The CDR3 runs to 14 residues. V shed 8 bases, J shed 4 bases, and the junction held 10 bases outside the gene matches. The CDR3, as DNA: TGTGCCAGCGGGGATGCGGGAGTTGGAGAGACCCAGTACTTC. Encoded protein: CASGDAGVGETQYF.

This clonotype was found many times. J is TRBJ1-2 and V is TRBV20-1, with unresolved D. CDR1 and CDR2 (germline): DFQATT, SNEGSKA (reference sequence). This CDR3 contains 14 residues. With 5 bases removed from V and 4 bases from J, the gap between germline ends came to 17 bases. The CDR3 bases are TGCAGTGCTCGAGTGGGGATGGGGTTCTATGGCTACACCTTC. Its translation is CSARVGMGFYGYTF.

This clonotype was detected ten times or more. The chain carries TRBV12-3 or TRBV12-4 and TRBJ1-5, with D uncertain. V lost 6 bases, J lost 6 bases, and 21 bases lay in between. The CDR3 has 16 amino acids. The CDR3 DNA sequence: TGTGCCAGCAGCCGCGGACTTCTCGGAAGTGGTCAGCCCCAGCATTTT. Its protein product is CASSRGLLGSGQPQHF.